Listed here are 30 T cell receptor beta chains from one sample, sequenced in a study of shared clonotypes between healthy human individuals. Sequencing used immunoSEQ multiplex PCR; TCRdb keeps in-frame clones, though not all of them. The data hold 520,000 or so clones, with approximately 85% observed a single time. The sample comprised PBMCs. These receptors came from a middle-aged woman in good health. Some clones in this sample may be carry-over from other donors' samples.

The CDR3: CASGPTAQGTQYF. As DNA, the CDR3 is TGCGCCAGCGGGCCGACCGCACAGGGTACGCAGTATTTT. The chain employs TRBV4-3 and TRBJ2-3; maybe TRBD1 (6 bases). The CDR3 is 13 amino acids. Germline CDR1 LGHNA, CDR2 YSLEER. V gave up 8 bases and J gave up 8 bases, with 17 bases separating them.

This clone occurred a few times. V gene TRBV7-6 combines with J gene TRBJ2-1; D call uncertain. Germline CDR1 SGHVS, CDR2 FNYEAQ. Trimming stripped 5 bases from V and 6 bases from J, with 8 bases between. The CDR3 contains 12 residues. The CDR3, as DNA: TGTGCCAGCAGCGCCTCACCCAATGAGCAGTTCTTC. The encoded protein is CASSASPNEQFF.

This chain joins TRBV11-3 and TRBJ2-1; 8 bases map to TRBD2. Germline CDR1 reads SGHNT; CDR2 reads YENEEA. The CDR3 is 15 residues long. V trimming: 5 bases; J trimming: 6 bases; junction bases outside the gene matches: 9. CDR3 region: CASSRSRTSPNEQFF. The DNA of the CDR3 is TGTGCCAGCAGCCGGAGTCGGACTAGCCCCAATGAGCAGTTCTTC.

The rearrangement links TRBV19 to TRBJ2-3; 7 nucleotides agree with TRBD2. The CDR3 consists of 13 residues. Germline CDR1 is LNHDA and CDR2 is SQIVND (reference sequence). J was trimmed by 1 base and V by 10 bases; bases with no gene match: 5. The DNA of the CDR3 is TGTGCCACCTGCGGGAGTCGCACAGATACGCAGTATTTT. Protein sequence: CATCGSRTDTQYF. Drawing the rest from reference TRBV19 and TRBJ2-3, the complete variable domain is DGGITQSPKYLFRKEGQNVTLSCEQNLNHDAMYWYRQDPGQGLRLIYYSQIVNDFQKGDIAEGYSVSREKKESFPLTVTSAQKNPTAFYLCATCGSRTDTQYFGPGTRLTVL.

The chain has TRBV30 and TRBJ2-7; the D is unclear. The length of the CDR3 is 14 residues. Germline V lookup: CDR1 GTSNPN, CDR2 SVGIG (reference sequence). V was cut by 3 bases and J by 3 bases, with 15 bases left in between. CDR3 in DNA: TGTGCCTGGAGACCAAGGGTCCAGCTCTACGAGCAGTACTTC. It codes for CAWRPRVQLYEQYF.

Written as DNA, the CDR3 is TGCGCCAGCAGCTTGGAGGGGGCCCCGAACACCGGGGAGCTGTTTTTT. Translating it yields CASSLEGAPNTGELFF. The V call is TRBV5-1, the J call TRBJ2-2, with 7 bases matching TRBD1. J gave up 0 bases and V 0 bases, and 2 bases lay outside the gene matches. Germline loops: CDR1 SGHRS, CDR2 YFSETQ. This CDR3 comprises 16 residues.

The chain carries TRBV18 and TRBJ2-7; tentatively, D is TRBD1 or TRBD2 (5 bases each). The germline gives CDR1 KGHSH, CDR2 LQKENI. This CDR3 spans 15 amino acids. V was trimmed by 1 base and J by 6 bases, leaving 16 bases between them. DNA for the CDR3: TGTGCCAGCTCACCACTTGAGGCCCCGGGGCCCGAGCAGTACTTC. Residues: CASSPLEAPGPEQYF.

V usage is TRBV9 and J usage is TRBJ2-1, with D tentatively TRBD1 or TRBD2 (6 bases each). From germline, CDR1 is SGDLS and CDR2 YYNGEE. V gave up 0 bases and J gave up 6 bases, with 16 bases separating them. The CDR3 consists of 16 residues. CDR3 sequence reads: CASSVGAGRQVNEQFF. In nucleotides, the CDR3 is TGTGCCAGCAGCGTAGGGGCCGGGAGACAGGTCAATGAGCAGTTCTTC.

V and J are TRBV28 and TRBJ2-3; 10 bases agree with TRBD2. This CDR3 has 18 residues. The ends lost 2 bases at V and 0 bases at J; junction bases unmatched: 8. Per the germline V gene, CDR1 is MDHEN and CDR2 is SYDVKM. CDR3 nucleotide sequence: TGTGCCAGCAGTTTACGGCTAGCGGGAGCCCCTAGCACAGATACGCAGTATTTT. It encodes CASSLRLAGAPSTDTQYF. The entire variable domain, with the rest obtained from reference TRBV28 and TRBJ2-3, is as follows: DVKVTQSSRYLVKRTGEKVFLECVQDMDHENMFWYRQDPGLGLRLIYFSYDVKMKEKGDIPEGYSVSREKKERFSLILESASTNQTSMYLCASSLRLAGAPSTDTQYFGPGTRLTVL.

The rearrangement links TRBV7-3 to TRBJ2-2, with TRBD2 matching over 8 bases. The CDR3 length is 15 residues. In germline, CDR1 is SGHTA, CDR2 FQGTGA. With V trimmed by 5 bases and J by 4 bases, 6 bases remained unmatched. CDR3 DNA: TGTGCCAGCAGCCTGACTAGCGCGAGCACCGGGGAGCTGTTTTTT. It yields the protein CASSLTSASTGELFF.

The rearrangement uses TRBV5-8 and TRBJ1-1; no reliable D call. The CDR3 runs 13 residues. Per germline, CDR1 SGHTS and CDR2 YDEGEE. V shed 0 bases and J shed 10 bases, with 13 bases lying between them. The CDR3 coding sequence is TGTGCCAGCAGCTTGGGTGGAGATGTGGGAGCTTTCTTT. Amino acids: CASSLGGDVGAFF.

This CDR3 reads CASSLGEARTTQYF. The DNA for the CDR3 is TGTGCCAGCAGCTTAGGGGAGGCGCGGACCACCCAGTACTTC. The V call is TRBV7-7, the J call TRBJ2-5, with TRBD2 as a possible D gene (6 bases). The CDR3 is made up of 14 amino acids. Germline V gene lookup returns CDR1 SSHAT and CDR2 FNYEAQ (reference sequence). Trimming removed 1 base at V and 8 bases at J, with 14 bases between.

The rearrangement joins TRBV7-9 to TRBJ2-1; D unclear. The length of the CDR3 is 14 residues. Germline CDR1 is SEHNR and CDR2 is FQNEAQ (reference sequence). The V end was cut by 1 base, the J end by 12 bases, with 16 bases between. The CDR3 protein is CASSLVMDGMRQFF. CDR3 bases: TGTGCCAGCAGCTTAGTAATGGATGGAATGAGGCAGTTCTTC.

This sequence joins TRBV2 and TRBJ1-5; D is unclear. CDR1 and CDR2 from the germline V gene are SNHLY and FYNNEI. V was cut by 5 bases and J by 3 bases, with 8 bases left in between. The CDR3 is 13 amino acids. CDR3 amino acids: CASSSEANQPQHF. The CDR3 DNA follows: TGTGCCAGCAGTTCAGAGGCCAATCAGCCCCAGCATTTT.

This clone was found a few times. The chain joins TRBV7-2 to TRBJ2-3, with D tentatively TRBD2 (5 bases). This CDR3 region has 13 residues. Trimming removed 5 bases at V and 6 bases at J, with 12 bases between. Germline V gives CDR1 SGHTA, CDR2 FQGNSA. CDR3: CASSRNRGDTQYF. CDR3 sequence (DNA): TGTGCCAGCAGCCGAAACCGGGGTGATACGCAGTATTTT. Together with reference TRBV7-2 and TRBJ2-3, the CDR3 gives the full variable domain: GAGVSQSPSNKVTEKGKDVELRCDPISGHTALYWYRQSLGQGLEFLIYFQGNSAPDKSGLPSDRFSAERTGGSVSTLTIQRTQQEDSAVYLCASSRNRGDTQYFGPGTRLTVL.

This clone was observed a handful of times. The rearrangement uses TRBV19 and TRBJ1-5; perhaps TRBD1 as D (5 bases). Trimming pared 4 bases from V and 0 bases from J, leaving 10 bases between. The V gene's germline CDR1 is LNHDA and CDR2 SQIVND (reference sequence). The CDR3 extends over 15 amino acids. CDR3 nucleotide sequence: TGTGCCAGTAGTAAGGGACGGGATAGCAATCAGCCCCAGCATTTT. It translates to CASSKGRDSNQPQHF. Full variable domain (remainder filled in from reference TRBV19 and TRBJ1-5): DGGITQSPKYLFRKEGQNVTLSCEQNLNHDAMYWYRQDPGQGLRLIYYSQIVNDFQKGDIAEGYSVSREKKESFPLTVTSAQKNPTAFYLCASSKGRDSNQPQHFGDGTRLSIL.

The genes are TRBV30 and TRBJ2-3; TRBD2 agrees at 10 bases. The CDR3 contains 15 residues. With V trimmed by 1 base and J by 4 bases, 5 bases remained unmatched. Per germline, CDR1 GTSNPN and CDR2 SVGIG (reference sequence). CDR3 in DNA: TGTGCCTGGAGTGGGTCTAGCGGGAGACCAGATACGCAGTATTTT. The encoded protein is CAWSGSSGRPDTQYF.

The rearrangement uses TRBV2 and TRBJ1-1, with D possibly matching TRBD1 (5 bases). Per germline, CDR1 SNHLY and CDR2 FYNNEI. V lost 5 bases to trimming and J lost 6 bases, with 10 bases between them. The CDR3 runs 12 residues. The CDR3 DNA is TGTGCCAGCAGTTGGGACTTCGCTGAAGCTTTCTTT. Amino acids: CASSWDFAEAFF. Looking up the rest from reference TRBV2 and TRBJ1-1 gives the full variable domain: EPEVTQTPSHQVTQMGQEVILRCVPISNHLYFYWYRQILGQKVEFLVSFYNNEISEKSEIFDDQFSVERPDGSNFTLKIRSTKLEDSAMYFCASSWDFAEAFFGQGTRLTVV.

The chain joins TRBV5-4 to TRBJ1-2, with TRBD1 matching over 7 bases. The CDR3 spans 16 residues. V shed 4 bases, J shed 1 base, and the junction held 10 bases outside the gene matches. Germline V gene data show CDR1 as SGHNT and CDR2 as YYREEE (reference sequence). The CDR3 DNA is TGTGCCAGCAGCCAAGGACAGGCCGCGCATAACTATGGCTACACCTTC. This translates into CASSQGQAAHNYGYTF.

The chain has TRBV25-1 and TRBJ2-3; TRBD1 matches at 8 bases. CDR1 MGHDK and CDR2 SYGVNS come from the germline V gene. V shed 4 bases, J shed 5 bases, and the junction held 2 bases outside the gene matches. CDR3 length: 13 amino acids. The CDR3 DNA reads TGTGCCAGCAGTGTACAGGGGGGAGATACGCAGTATTTT. This encodes CASSVQGGDTQYF.

V gene TRBV6-6 combines with J gene TRBJ1-2, with D possibly matching TRBD1 (6 bases). V gave up 0 bases and J gave up 8 bases, with 13 bases separating them. CDR1 is MNHNY, CDR2 SVGAGI, per germline (reference sequence). There are 14 residues in the CDR3. The CDR3 sequence: CASSYSRGARGYTF. Here the CDR3 DNA reads TGTGCCAGCAGTTACTCCCGGGGGGCTCGGGGCTACACCTTC.

CDR3 bases: TGTGCCAGCAGTTTATTCAGAATCAGGGACAGAGACTACGAGCAGTACTTC. Encoded protein: CASSLFRIRDRDYEQYF. The chain links TRBV27 to TRBJ2-7; TRBD1 aligns across 7 bases. CDR1 and CDR2 from the germline V gene are MNHEY and SMNVEV (reference sequence). J lost 3 bases, V lost 1 base, and 12 bases had no gene match. The CDR3 contains 17 residues.

The CDR3 loop is CASRVGYDTEAFF. In DNA form, the CDR3 reads TGTGCCAGCAGAGTGGGGTACGACACTGAAGCTTTCTTT. The chain recombines TRBV6-1 with TRBJ1-1; D call uncertain. The V end was cut by 6 bases, the J end by 3 bases, with 11 bases between. Germline V CDR1 and CDR2: MNHNS, SASEGT. The CDR3 loop spans 13 amino acids.

The chain carries TRBV28 and TRBJ1-3; TRBD1 agrees at 8 bases. CDR3 size: 16 residues. Germline assignment: CDR1 MDHEN and CDR2 SYDVKM. V dropped 5 bases and J dropped 1; count of bases not matched to a gene: 7. The CDR3 sequence is CASSPTGGLSGNTIYF. The CDR3 DNA is TGTGCCAGCAGTCCCACAGGGGGGCTTTCTGGAAACACCATATATTTT.

V and J are TRBV5-1 and TRBJ1-1; D not certain. Looked up from germline, CDR1 is SGHRS and CDR2 is YFSETQ. The CDR3 is made up of 13 amino acids. V lost 4 bases to trimming and J lost 2 bases, with 9 bases between them. DNA for the CDR3: TGCGCCAGCAGCCCCCGAGATAACACTGAAGCTTTCTTT. It encodes CASSPRDNTEAFF.

This CDR3 is CSVGYGYTF. CDR3 DNA: TGCAGCGTTGGGTATGGCTACACCTTC. This sequence joins TRBV29-1 and TRBJ1-2, with D hard to call. The germline gives CDR1 SQVTM, CDR2 ANQGSEA. The CDR3 length is 9 residues. The V end was cut by 4 bases, the J end by 5 bases, with 2 bases between.

V usage is TRBV5-8 and J usage is TRBJ1-1, with D perhaps TRBD1 (5 bases). Germline-derived CDR1 and CDR2 are SGHTS and YDEGEE. The CDR3 is 15 amino acids. Deletions cut 3 bases from V and 0 bases from J, with 12 bases between. DNA for the CDR3: TGTGCCAGCAGCTCCGGAGAGGGGTTGAACACTGAAGCTTTCTTT. As protein: CASSSGEGLNTEAFF.

The chain recombines TRBV6-5 with TRBJ2-7; 7 bases are shared with TRBD2. The CDR3 has 15 residues. The J segment lost 0 bases and the V segment lost 0 bases, leaving 2 bases of the junction unmatched. The germline gives CDR1 MNHEY, CDR2 SVGAGI. CDR3 sequence (DNA): TGTGCCAGCAGTTACTCTGCGGGAGTCTCCTACGAGCAGTACTTC. Translation: CASSYSAGVSYEQYF.

Concerning this clone itself: At one of its ends the junction is not consistent with the germline gene, which may arise from a read error. The same CDR3 can be traced to other DNA sequences in this sample. V and J are TRBV18 and TRBJ2-3; D remains ambiguous. Germline V gene sequence: CDR1 KGHSH, CDR2 LQKENI. The CDR3 length is 13 residues. The DNA for the CDR3 is TGTGCCAGCTCACCACCTAGCACGGATACGCAGTATTTT. Translation: CASSPPSTDTQYF.

V is TRBV27 and J is TRBJ1-3; D ambiguous. Germline V gene lookup returns CDR1 MNHEY and CDR2 SMNVEV (reference sequence). The CDR3 sequence is 17 residues long. Trimming left V 8 bases short and J 0 bases short, with 20 bases between. The CDR3 region has the DNA TGTGCCAGCCCCAATAGGGCCGGCCTGAGCTCTGGAAACACCATATATTTT. Its translation is CASPNRAGLSSGNTIYF.